The next 10 T cell receptor beta chains were all read from a single sample in a study of blood T cell repertoires in COVID-19 (dated by TCRdb to about 2020). To prepare the library, the immunoSEQ multiplex PCR assay was applied. TCRdb provides this immuneACCESS table in a form limited to in-frame rearrangements. Some clones are lacking; in checked studies, under half of them reflect an unresolved V gene, and why the rest are absent is not known. The sample table contains around 300,000 clones; only one count was recorded for roughly 84% of them. 1% of the sample comes from the top ten. The sample consisted of peripheral blood. These receptors were obtained from a man aged 50-60 years with active or convalescent COVID-19.

The chain uses TRBV7-3 and TRBJ1-1, with D unresolved. The CDR3 loop spans 16 amino acids. Trimming cost V 1 base and J 1 base, with 13 bases left between them. Germline CDR1 is SGHTA and CDR2 is FQGTGA. The CDR3 DNA follows: TGTGCCAGCAGCTTAAATTCGGGGAGCCAGAACACTGAAGCTTTCTTT. Amino acid sequence: CASSLNSGSQNTEAFF.

The rearrangement links TRBV7-9 to TRBJ2-2; D gene uncertain. CDR3 length: 12 amino acids. Trimming removed 3 bases at V and 4 bases at J, with 3 bases between. The germline CDR1 and CDR2 sequences are SEHNR and FQNEAQ (reference sequence). The CDR3 region has the DNA TGTGCCAGCAGCTTCGTCACCGGGGAGCTGTTTTTT. Translating gives CASSFVTGELFF.

This chain joins TRBV7-8 and TRBJ1-5; 7 bases are shared with TRBD1. With V trimmed by 2 bases and J by 2 bases, 3 bases remained unmatched. This CDR3 has 15 residues. Germline values: CDR1 SGHVS, CDR2 FQNEAQ. The DNA of the CDR3 is TGTGCCAGCAGCTTAAGAGGACAGGGCAATCAGCCCCAGCATTTT. This codes for CASSLRGQGNQPQHF.

This chain links TRBV27 with TRBJ2-2, with D possibly being TRBD1 (6 bases). This CDR3 contains 15 residues. V lost 6 bases and J lost 6, with 17 bases in between. Germline V gene data show CDR1 as MNHEY and CDR2 as SMNVEV (reference sequence). The CDR3 loop is CASSSPRQEPGELFF. The CDR3 DNA is TGTGCCAGCAGCTCTCCAAGACAGGAGCCCGGGGAGCTGTTTTTT.

Of note for this clone: Different DNA sequences within this sample yield the same CDR3. J is TRBJ1-2 and V is TRBV7-9; D unclear. The CDR3 loop spans 14 amino acids. Germline loops: CDR1 SEHNR, CDR2 FQNEAQ (reference sequence). V was cut by 1 base and J by 4 bases, with 10 bases left in between. CDR3 nucleotides: TGTGCCAGCAGCTTAGAAGGAACAGCCTATGGCTACACCTTC. Its translation: CASSLEGTAYGYTF.

The chain employs TRBV28 and TRBJ1-2; a possible D gene is TRBD1 (6 bases). From germline, CDR1 is MDHEN and CDR2 SYDVKM. The V end lost 6 bases, the J end lost 2 bases, and 10 bases lay between the germline ends. This CDR3 has 13 residues. DNA for the CDR3: TGTGCCAGCAGCTATGGACAGAACTATGGCTACACCTTC. Translated: CASSYGQNYGYTF.

This rearrangement joins TRBV11-3 to TRBJ2-3; 10 bases are a match to TRBD2. This CDR3 region has 17 residues. The J segment lost 2 bases and the V segment lost 1 base, leaving 6 bases of the junction unmatched. Germline-derived CDR1 and CDR2 are SGHNT and YENEEA. The CDR3 DNA is TGTGCCAGCAGCTTAGGGGCTAGCGGGGGTCCCACAGATACGCAGTATTTT. Translated: CASSLGASGGPTDTQYF.

This rearrangement joins TRBV29-1 to TRBJ2-7; TRBD2 aligns across 9 bases. V lost 3 bases, J lost 2 bases, and 20 bases stayed unmatched. CDR3 size: 19 residues. Germline V gives CDR1 SQVTM, CDR2 ANQGSEA. The CDR3 reads CSVDGARGGATSTAYEQYF. The DNA of the CDR3 is TGCAGCGTTGATGGGGCGCGGGGGGGCGCGACTAGCACTGCCTACGAGCAGTACTTC.

V is TRBV19 and J is TRBJ1-1; possibly TRBD1 for D (6 bases). Trimming shortened V by 4 bases and J by 3 bases, and 12 bases separated the two germline ends. CDR3 length equals 14 residues. Germline lookup yields CDR1 LNHDA and CDR2 SQIVND (reference sequence). The CDR3 is CASSTRDIDTEAFF. CDR3 in DNA: TGTGCCAGTAGTACCCGGGACATCGACACTGAAGCTTTCTTT.

This rearrangement joins TRBV9 to TRBJ2-5; D gene uncertain. With 3 bases removed from V and 5 bases from J, the gap between germline ends came to 17 bases. The CDR3 covers 15 residues. Germline CDR1 SGDLS, CDR2 YYNGEE. The CDR3 DNA reads as TGTGCCAGCAGCGGAAAGCCCATTAATCCGGAGACCCAGTACTTC. Amino acids: CASSGKPINPETQYF.